This T cell receptor beta chain appears in the sequencing data of a study of cytomegalovirus exposure and HLA in healthy donors. About this clone: Its specificity is not known. Germline is not matched at one junction end, which may reflect a read error.

13 Jbeta primers and 60 Vbeta primers were used for the PCR. TCRdb's copy holds only in-frame clones and misses some; the assay was immunoSEQ multiplex PCR. The sample yields 80,000 to 100,000 clones, around three quarters seen once. Study-level points and caveats: In a later analysis, HLA-C alleles had the fewest associated TCRs, DRB1 alleles the most. According to reports, the classifier identified cytomegalovirus status with high specificity and sensitivity. In an earlier analysis, most TCR beta V segments were productive about 87% or about 30% of the time.

This CDR3 is 11 amino acids long. Germline V gives CDR1 PRHDT, CDR2 FYEKMQ (reference sequence). This clonotype originated in a male donor in good health and CMV-seropositive. The sequenced sample was PBMCs. The chain carries TRBV13 and TRBJ2-3; D gene uncertain. The CDR3 sequence: CASSLRDRQYF. The CDR3 DNA reads TGTGCCAGCAGCTTACGCGATAGGCAGTATTTT.